This TCR beta chain was profiled in a study of persistence of HIV-infected CD4 T cells. Overall study context: CD4+ T cells responding to CMV or HIV-1 Gag were isolated.

Sequencing used immunoSEQ version 4 in survey mode. TCRdb's copy holds only in-frame clones and misses some; the assay was immunoSEQ multiplex PCR. Of 40,000 to 50,000 clones listed, around 80% are singletons. A remark on this clone: Its antigen is not identified.

The V and J ends lost 2 bases and 2 bases respectively, with 16 bases between them. CDR1 and CDR2 (germline): MNHEY, SMNVEV (reference sequence). CDR3 size: 16 residues. Findings of the study overall: Compared with CD3/CD28-stimulated cells, CMV- and Gag-responding cells showed lower TCRbeta richness.

Stimulation used 7.5 to 10 ug/mL lysate from CMV-infected fibroblasts. CD40L/CD69 double-negative CD45RO-high memory CD4+ T cells were collected. Undetectable plasma HIV-1 RNA below 50 copies/mL lasted at least 4 years. Inclusion required CMV-positive serology and CD4+ counts above 400 cells/uL. The chain uses TRBV27 and TRBJ2-7; possible D gene TRBD1, 6 bases. This sample comprised CD4+ T cells sorted from PBMCs after approximately 19-hour stimulation, obtained from a patient who received antiretroviral therapy. The clonotype originates from an adult man with HIV who was CMV-seropositive. The CDR3, as DNA: TGTGCCAGCAGTTTAAAGCTCGGGACAAACACCTACGAGCAGTACTTC. It codes for CASSLKLGTNTYEQYF.